This T cell receptor (delta chain) was recorded in a study of γδ T cells in repeated Plasmodium falciparum infection. Overall study context: Four controlled malaria infections with P. falciparum NF54 spanned about 600 days.

With CATT, TCRdb re-called clones from the multiplex PCR reads. The sample has around 52,000 delta-chain clones, around 1.7% seen once. This CDR3 is 19 amino acids long. Germline CDR1 TSWWSYY, CDR2 QGS. Trimming removed 4 bases from V and 0 bases from J; junction bases left unmatched: 13. Gammadelta T cells were flow-sorted from PBMC into Vgamma9/Vdelta2+ and Vdelta2-negative populations for bulk analysis. Ten or more counts support this clone. A far bigger clonotype differs at one base, so this is likely a read error. Other DNA sequences from this sample encode an identical CDR3 as well. The source of this sequence is a pool of human donors (malaria-infected and uninfected, not separated). Sequencing used gamma-delta T cells from blood. The chain recombines TRDV1 with TRDJ1; TRDD3 agrees at 11 bases. Here the CDR3 reads CALGGKLGGYDMYTDKLIF. For the CDR3, the DNA is TGTGCTCTTGGGGGCAAACTTGGGGGATACGACATGTACACCGATAAACTCATCTTT.